Given below is one T cell receptor beta chain in context. The target antigen is unknown. The data belong to a study of T cell responses to AZD1222 COVID-19 vaccine. General study findings and limits: Spike was spanned by vaccine-associated CD4 TCRs, which were dominant at 160-218 and 743-854. Among the donors, most were white British and more were female, and clonal diversity was possibly underestimated. Sampling captured repertoires only after the peak T cell response.

Only in-frame clones appear in the TCRdb table, and some are missing; sequencing was by immunoSEQ multiplex PCR. The table has some 160,000 clones, approximately 91% seen once. This clonotype was obtained from an adult who received the AZD1222 COVID-19 vaccine. Material: peripheral blood, obtained 28 days after the second AZD1222 dose.

The CDR3 bases are TGTGCCAGTAGCGCTCGAGGGACGGGAAACTATGGCTACACCTTC. The encoded protein is CASSARGTGNYGYTF. The V gene is TRBV19, the J gene TRBJ1-2; D may be TRBD1 (5 bases). CDR1 is LNHDA and CDR2 is SQIVND in the germline V gene (reference sequence). The CDR3 length is 15 residues. The germline V and J ends were trimmed by 6 bases and 2 bases, with 16 bases remaining between them.